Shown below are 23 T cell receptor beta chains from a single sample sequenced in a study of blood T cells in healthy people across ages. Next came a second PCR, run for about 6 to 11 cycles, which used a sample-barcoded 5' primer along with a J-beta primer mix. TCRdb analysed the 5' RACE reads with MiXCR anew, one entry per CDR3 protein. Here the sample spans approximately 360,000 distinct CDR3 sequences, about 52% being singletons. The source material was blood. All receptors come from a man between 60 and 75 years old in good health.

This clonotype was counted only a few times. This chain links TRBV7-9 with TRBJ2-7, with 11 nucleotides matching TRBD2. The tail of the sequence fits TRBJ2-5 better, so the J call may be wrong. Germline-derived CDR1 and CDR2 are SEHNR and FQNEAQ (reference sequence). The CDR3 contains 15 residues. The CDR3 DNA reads TGTGCCAGCAGCTTAGCTAGCGGGAGGGAAGAGACCCAGTACTTC. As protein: CASSLASGREETQYF.

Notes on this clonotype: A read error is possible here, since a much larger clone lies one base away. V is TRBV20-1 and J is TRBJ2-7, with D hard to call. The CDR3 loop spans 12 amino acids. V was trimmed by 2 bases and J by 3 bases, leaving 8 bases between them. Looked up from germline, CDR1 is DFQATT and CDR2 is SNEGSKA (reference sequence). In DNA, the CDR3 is TGCAGTGCTAGAAATGCCGGCTACGAGCAGTACTTC. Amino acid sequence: CSARNAGYEQYF.

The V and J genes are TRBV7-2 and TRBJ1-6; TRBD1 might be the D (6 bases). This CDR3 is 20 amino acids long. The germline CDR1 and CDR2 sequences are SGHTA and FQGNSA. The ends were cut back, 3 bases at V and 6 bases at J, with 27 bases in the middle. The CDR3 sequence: CASSLDRLAGAKFSNSPLHF. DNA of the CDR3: TGTGCCAGCAGCTTGGATAGGTTGGCAGGGGCCAAGTTTAGTAATTCACCCCTCCACTTT. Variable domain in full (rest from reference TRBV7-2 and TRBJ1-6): GAGVSQSPSNKVTEKGKDVELRCDPISGHTALYWYRQSLGQGLEFLIYFQGNSAPDKSGLPSDRFSAERTGGSVSTLTIQRTQQEDSAVYLCASSLDRLAGAKFSNSPLHFGNGTRLTVT.

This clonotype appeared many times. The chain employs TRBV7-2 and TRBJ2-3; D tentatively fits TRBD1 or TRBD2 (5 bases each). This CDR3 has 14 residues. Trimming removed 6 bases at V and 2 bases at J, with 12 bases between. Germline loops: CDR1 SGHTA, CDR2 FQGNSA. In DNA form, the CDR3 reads TGTGCCAGCAGATTGGGACGGACCACAGATACGCAGTATTTT. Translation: CASRLGRTTDTQYF.

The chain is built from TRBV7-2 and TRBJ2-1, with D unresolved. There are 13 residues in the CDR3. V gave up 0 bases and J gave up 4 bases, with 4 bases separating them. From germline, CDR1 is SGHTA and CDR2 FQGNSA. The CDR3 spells CASSLAEYNEQFF. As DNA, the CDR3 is TGTGCCAGCAGCTTAGCAGAGTACAATGAGCAGTTCTTC.

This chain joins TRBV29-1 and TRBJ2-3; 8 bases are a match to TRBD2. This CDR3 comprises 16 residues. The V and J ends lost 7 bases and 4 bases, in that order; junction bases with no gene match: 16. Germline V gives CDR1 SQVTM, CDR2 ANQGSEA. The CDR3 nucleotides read TGCAGCGAAGCAATTTACAGGAGCGGGGGCTCAGATACGCAGTATTTT. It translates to CSEAIYRSGGSDTQYF.

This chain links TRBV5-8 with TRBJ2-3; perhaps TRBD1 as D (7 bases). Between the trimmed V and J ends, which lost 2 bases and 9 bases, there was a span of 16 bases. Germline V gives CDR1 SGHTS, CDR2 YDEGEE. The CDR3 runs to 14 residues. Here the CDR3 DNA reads TGTGCCAGCAGCTTCCGACAGGCAGGGGGGACGCAGTATTTT. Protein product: CASSFRQAGGTQYF.

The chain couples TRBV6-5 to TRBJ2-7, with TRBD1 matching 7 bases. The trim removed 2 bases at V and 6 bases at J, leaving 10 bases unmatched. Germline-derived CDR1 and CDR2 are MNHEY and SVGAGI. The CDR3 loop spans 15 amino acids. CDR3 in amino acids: CASSYQGARGIEQYF. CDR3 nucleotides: TGTGCCAGCAGTTACCAAGGTGCCAGGGGGATCGAGCAGTACTTC.

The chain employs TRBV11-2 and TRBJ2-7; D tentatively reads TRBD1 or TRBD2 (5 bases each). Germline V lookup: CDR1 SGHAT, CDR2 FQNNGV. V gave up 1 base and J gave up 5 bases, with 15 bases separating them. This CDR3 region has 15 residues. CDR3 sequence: CASSLVGDGRNEQYF. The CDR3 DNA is TGTGCCAGCAGCTTAGTGGGGGACGGTAGAAACGAGCAGTACTTC. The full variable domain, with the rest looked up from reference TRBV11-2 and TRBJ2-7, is EAGVAQSPRYKIIEKRQSVAFWCNPISGHATLYWYQQILGQGPKLLIQFQNNGVVDDSQLPKDRFSAERLKGVDSTLKIQPAKLEDSAVYLCASSLVGDGRNEQYFGPGTRLTVT.

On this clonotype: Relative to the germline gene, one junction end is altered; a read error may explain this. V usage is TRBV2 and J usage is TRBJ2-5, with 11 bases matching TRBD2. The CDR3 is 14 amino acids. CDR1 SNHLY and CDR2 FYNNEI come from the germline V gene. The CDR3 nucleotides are TGTGCCATCAAGACTAGCGGGAAAAGAGAGACCCTGTACTTC. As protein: CAIKTSGKRETLYF. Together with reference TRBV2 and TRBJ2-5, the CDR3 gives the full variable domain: EPEVTQTPSHQVTQMGQEVILRCVPISNHLYFYWYRQILGQKVEFLVSFYNNEISEKSEIFDDQFSVERPDGSNFTLKIRSTKLEDSAMYFCAIKTSGKRETLYFGPGTRLLVL.

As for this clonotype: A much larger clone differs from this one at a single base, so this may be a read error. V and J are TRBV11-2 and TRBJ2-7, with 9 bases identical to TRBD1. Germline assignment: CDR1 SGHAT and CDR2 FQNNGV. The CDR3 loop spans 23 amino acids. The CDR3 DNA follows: TGTGCCAGCAGCCACCGGCCCGGGACAGGGAATTTCGAGGCTAGTATTTCGTCCTACGTGCAGTACTTC. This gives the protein CASSHRPGTGNFEASISSYVQYF.

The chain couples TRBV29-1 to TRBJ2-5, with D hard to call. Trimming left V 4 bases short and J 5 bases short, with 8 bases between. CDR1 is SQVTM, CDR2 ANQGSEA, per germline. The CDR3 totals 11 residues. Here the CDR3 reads CSVAEDETQYF. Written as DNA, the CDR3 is TGCAGCGTTGCTGAGGACGAGACCCAGTACTTC.

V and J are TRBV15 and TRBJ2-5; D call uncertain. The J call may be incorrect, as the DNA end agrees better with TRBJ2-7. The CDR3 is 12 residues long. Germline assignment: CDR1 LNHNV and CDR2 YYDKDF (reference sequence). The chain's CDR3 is CATSRHKYEQYF. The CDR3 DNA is TGTGCCACCAGCAGACACAAGTACGAGCAGTACTTC.

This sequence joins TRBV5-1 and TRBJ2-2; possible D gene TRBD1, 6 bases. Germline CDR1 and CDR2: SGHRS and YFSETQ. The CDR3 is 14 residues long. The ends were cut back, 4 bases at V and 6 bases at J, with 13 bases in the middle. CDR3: CASSENRVAGELFF. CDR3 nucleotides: TGCGCCAGCAGCGAAAACAGGGTCGCCGGGGAGCTGTTTTTT.

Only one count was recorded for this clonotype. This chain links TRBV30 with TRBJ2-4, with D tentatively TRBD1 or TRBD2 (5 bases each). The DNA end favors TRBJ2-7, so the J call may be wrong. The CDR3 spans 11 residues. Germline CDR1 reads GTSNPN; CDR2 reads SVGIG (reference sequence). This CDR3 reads CAWSSGSEQYF. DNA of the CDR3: TGTGCCTGGAGTTCAGGGAGCGAGCAGTACTTC.

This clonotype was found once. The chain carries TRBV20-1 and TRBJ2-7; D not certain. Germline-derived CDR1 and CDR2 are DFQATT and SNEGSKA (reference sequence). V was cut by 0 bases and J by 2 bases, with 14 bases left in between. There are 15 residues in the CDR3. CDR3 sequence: CSARDRVLVTYEQYF. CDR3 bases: TGCAGTGCTAGAGATCGAGTTCTAGTAACCTACGAGCAGTACTTC.

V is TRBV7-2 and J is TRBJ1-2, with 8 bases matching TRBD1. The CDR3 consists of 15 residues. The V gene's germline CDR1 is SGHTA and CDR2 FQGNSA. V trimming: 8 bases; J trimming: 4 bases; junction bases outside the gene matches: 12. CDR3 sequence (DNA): TGTGCCAGCGGCCTAGGGTCAGGGGGCATCTATGGCTACACCTTC. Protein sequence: CASGLGSGGIYGYTF.

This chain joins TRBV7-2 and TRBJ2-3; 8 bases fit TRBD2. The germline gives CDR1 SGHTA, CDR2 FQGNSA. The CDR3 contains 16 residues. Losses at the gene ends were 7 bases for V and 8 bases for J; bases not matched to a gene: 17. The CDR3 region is CASKGGGAGAPGTQYF. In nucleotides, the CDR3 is TGTGCCAGCAAGGGGGGTGGAGCGGGGGCCCCGGGTACGCAGTATTTT. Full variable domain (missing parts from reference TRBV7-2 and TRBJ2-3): GAGVSQSPSNKVTEKGKDVELRCDPISGHTALYWYRQSLGQGLEFLIYFQGNSAPDKSGLPSDRFSAERTGGSVSTLTIQRTQQEDSAVYLCASKGGGAGAPGTQYFGPGTRLTVL.

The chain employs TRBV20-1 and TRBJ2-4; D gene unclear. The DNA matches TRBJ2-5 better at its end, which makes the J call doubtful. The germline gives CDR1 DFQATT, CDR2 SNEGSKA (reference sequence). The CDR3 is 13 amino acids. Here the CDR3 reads CSASKDPPETQYF. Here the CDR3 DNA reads TGCAGTGCTAGTAAAGACCCCCCAGAGACCCAGTACTTC.

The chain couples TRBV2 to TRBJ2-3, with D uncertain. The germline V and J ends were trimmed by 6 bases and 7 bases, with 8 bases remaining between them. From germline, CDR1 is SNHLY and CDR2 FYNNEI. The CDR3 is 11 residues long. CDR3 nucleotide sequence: TGTGCCAGCAGAATAGGGTATACGCAGTATTTT. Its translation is CASRIGYTQYF.

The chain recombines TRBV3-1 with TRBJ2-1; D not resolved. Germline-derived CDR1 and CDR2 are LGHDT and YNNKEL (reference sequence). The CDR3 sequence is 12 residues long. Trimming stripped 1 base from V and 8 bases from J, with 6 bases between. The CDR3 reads CASSQVFYEQFF. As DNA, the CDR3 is TGTGCCAGCAGCCAAGTGTTTTATGAGCAGTTCTTC.

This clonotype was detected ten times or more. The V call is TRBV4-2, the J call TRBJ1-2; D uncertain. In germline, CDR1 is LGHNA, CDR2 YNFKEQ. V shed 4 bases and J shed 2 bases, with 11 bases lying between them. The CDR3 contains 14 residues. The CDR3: CASSPRGGNYGYTF. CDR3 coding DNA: TGTGCCAGCAGCCCCCGAGGCGGGAACTATGGCTACACCTTC.

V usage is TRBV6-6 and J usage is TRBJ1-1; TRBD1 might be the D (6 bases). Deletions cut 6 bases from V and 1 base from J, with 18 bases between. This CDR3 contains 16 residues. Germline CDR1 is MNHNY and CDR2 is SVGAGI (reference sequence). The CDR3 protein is CASRQTRWGANTEAFF. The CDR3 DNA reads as TGTGCCAGCAGGCAAACCCGGTGGGGGGCGAACACTGAAGCTTTCTTT.